The clone carrying this T cell receptor beta chain was found many times. Its target is not known. The length of the CDR3 is 17 residues. Per germline, CDR1 SEHNR and CDR2 FQNEAQ (reference sequence). With V trimmed by 4 bases and J by 4 bases, 9 bases remained unmatched. This sample is drawn from a study of post-analysis software for immune sequencing data. General study findings and limits: Five or six TRBV segments were more frequent in patients than controls; TRBV5-6, TRBV5-1 and TRBV20-1 belonged to this group.

TCR beta cDNA libraries had unique molecular identifiers. From the PCR reads, TCRdb called clonotypes with MiXCR, one entry per CDR3 protein. The sample has roughly 180,000 distinct CDR3 sequences; roughly 31% are singletons. The chain has TRBV7-9 and TRBJ2-3; 12 bases map to TRBD1. This TCR was recovered from a girl aged 5-17 years with multiple sclerosis. Sequencing input: blood. The CDR3 loop reads CASSSRAGTGGADTQYF. DNA for the CDR3: TGTGCCAGCAGCTCACGCGCCGGGACAGGGGGCGCAGATACGCAGTATTTT. The full variable domain, completed using reference TRBV7-9 and TRBJ2-3, is DTGVSQNPRHKITKRGQNVTFRCDPISEHNRLYWYRQTLGQGPEFLTYFQNEAQLEKSRLLSDRFSAERPKGSFSTLEIQRTEQGDSAMYLCASSSRAGTGGADTQYFGPGTRLTVL.